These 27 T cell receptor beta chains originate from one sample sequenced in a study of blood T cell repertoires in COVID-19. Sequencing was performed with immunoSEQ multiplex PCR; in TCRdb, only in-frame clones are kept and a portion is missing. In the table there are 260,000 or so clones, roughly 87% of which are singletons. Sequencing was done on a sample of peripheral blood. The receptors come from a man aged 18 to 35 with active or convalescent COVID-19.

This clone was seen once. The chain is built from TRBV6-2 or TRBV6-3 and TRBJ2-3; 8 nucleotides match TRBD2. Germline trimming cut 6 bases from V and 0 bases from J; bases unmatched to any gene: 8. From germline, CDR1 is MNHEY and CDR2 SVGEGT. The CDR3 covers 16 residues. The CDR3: CASSLISGGSTDTQYF. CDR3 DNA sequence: TGTGCCAGCAGCCTAATAAGCGGGGGTAGCACAGATACGCAGTATTTT.

The CDR3: CASRESGTYEQYF. CDR3 DNA: TGTGCCAGCAGGGAATCAGGAACCTACGAGCAGTACTTC. The chain has TRBV13 and TRBJ2-7; no clear D. Trimming shortened V by 6 bases and J by 2 bases, and 11 bases separated the two germline ends. The CDR3 has 13 amino acids. Germline V gene sequence: CDR1 PRHDT, CDR2 FYEKMQ (reference sequence).

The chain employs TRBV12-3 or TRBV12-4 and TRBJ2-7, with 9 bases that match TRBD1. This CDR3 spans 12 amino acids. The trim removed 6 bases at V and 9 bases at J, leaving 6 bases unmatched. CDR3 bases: TGTGCCAGCAGCCCGGACAGGGGTCGGCAGTACTTC. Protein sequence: CASSPDRGRQYF.

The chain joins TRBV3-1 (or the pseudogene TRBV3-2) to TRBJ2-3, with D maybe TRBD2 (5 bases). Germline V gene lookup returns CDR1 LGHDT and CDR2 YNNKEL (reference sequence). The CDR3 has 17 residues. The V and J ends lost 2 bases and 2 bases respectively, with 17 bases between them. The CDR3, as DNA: TGTGCCAGCAGCCAACTTGGAGGAAATACCCCCACAGATACGCAGTATTTT. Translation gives CASSQLGGNTPTDTQYF.

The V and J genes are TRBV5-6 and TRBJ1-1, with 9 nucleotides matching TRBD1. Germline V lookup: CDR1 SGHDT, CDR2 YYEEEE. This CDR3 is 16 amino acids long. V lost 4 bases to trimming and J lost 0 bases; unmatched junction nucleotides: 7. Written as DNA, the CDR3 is TGTGCCAGCAGCGGAGGGACAGGGAATTTGAACACTGAAGCTTTCTTT. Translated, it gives CASSGGTGNLNTEAFF.

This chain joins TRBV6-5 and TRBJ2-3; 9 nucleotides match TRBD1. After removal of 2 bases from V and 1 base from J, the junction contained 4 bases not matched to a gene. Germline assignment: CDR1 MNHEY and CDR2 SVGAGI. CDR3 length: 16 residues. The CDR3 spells CASSYATGGGTDTQYF. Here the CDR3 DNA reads TGTGCCAGCAGTTACGCGACAGGGGGAGGCACAGATACGCAGTATTTT.

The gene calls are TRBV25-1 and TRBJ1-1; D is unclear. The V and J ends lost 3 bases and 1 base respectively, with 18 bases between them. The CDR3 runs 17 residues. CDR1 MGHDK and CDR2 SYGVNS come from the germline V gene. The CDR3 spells CASSDPPGRGENTEAFF. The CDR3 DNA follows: TGTGCCAGCAGTGACCCCCCTGGACGGGGAGAGAACACTGAAGCTTTCTTT.

The DNA of the CDR3 is TGTGCCAGTACCTTTCGGGCAGGGAGGCAAATCACCTACAATGAGCAGTTCTTC. This encodes CASTFRAGRQITYNEQFF. The chain recombines TRBV28 with TRBJ2-1; TRBD2 might be the D (6 bases). The germline V gene encodes CDR1 MDHEN and CDR2 SYDVKM. This CDR3 has 18 residues. V was shortened by 9 bases and J by 2 bases, with 26 bases between the two germline ends.

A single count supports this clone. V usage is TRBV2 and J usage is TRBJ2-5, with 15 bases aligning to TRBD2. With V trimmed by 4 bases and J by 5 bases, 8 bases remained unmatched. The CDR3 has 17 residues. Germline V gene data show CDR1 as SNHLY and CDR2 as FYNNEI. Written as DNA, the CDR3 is TGTGCCAGCAGTGCCCCCGGGACTAGCGGGGGGTTTGAGACCCAGTACTTC. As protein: CASSAPGTSGGFETQYF.

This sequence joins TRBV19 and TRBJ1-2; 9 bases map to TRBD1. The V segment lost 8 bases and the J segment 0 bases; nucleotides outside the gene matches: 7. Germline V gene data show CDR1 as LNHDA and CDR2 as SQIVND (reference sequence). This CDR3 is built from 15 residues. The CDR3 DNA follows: TGTGCCAGTGGGACAGGGACCCTCTCTAACTATGGCTACACCTTC. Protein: CASGTGTLSNYGYTF. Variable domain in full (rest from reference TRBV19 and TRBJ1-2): DGGITQSPKYLFRKEGQNVTLSCEQNLNHDAMYWYRQDPGQGLRLIYYSQIVNDFQKGDIAEGYSVSREKKESFPLTVTSAQKNPTAFYLCASGTGTLSNYGYTFGSGTRLTVV.

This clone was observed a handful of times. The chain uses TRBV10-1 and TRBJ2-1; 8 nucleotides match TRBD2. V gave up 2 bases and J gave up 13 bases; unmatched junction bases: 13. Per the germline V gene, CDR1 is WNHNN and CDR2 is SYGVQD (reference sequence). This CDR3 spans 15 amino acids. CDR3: CASSEGGGSLVRQFF. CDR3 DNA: TGCGCCAGCAGTGAGGGCGGGGGGTCCCTGGTTCGTCAGTTCTTC.

DNA for the CDR3: TGTGCCAGCAGTAAATACGGACAGGGTGGAAGCAATCAGCCCCAGCATTTT. This sequence encodes CASSKYGQGGSNQPQHF. The rearrangement joins TRBV2 to TRBJ1-5, with 8 nucleotides matching TRBD1. The ends lost 5 bases at V and 1 base at J; junction bases unmatched: 10. This CDR3 spans 17 amino acids. Per germline, CDR1 SNHLY and CDR2 FYNNEI.

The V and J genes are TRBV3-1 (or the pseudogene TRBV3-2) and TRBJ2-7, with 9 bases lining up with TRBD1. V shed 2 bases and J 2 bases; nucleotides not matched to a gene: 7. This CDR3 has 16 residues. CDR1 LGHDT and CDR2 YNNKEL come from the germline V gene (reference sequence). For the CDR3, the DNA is TGTGCCAGCAGCCAACTCGGACAGGGGCCCCCCTACGAGCAGTACTTC. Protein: CASSQLGQGPPYEQYF.

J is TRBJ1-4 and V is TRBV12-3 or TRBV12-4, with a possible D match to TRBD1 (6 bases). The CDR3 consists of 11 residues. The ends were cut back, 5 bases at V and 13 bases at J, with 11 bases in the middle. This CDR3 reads CASSQTGRLFF. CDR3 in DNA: TGTGCCAGCAGTCAAACAGGGCGACTGTTTTTT.

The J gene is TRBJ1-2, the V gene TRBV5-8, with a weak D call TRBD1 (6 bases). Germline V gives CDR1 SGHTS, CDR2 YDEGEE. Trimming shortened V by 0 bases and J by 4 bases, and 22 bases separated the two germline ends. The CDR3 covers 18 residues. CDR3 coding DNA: TGTGCCAGCAGCTTGGTCGTCAGGGGACGGCGGGGGGCCTATGGCTACACCTTC. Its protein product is CASSLVVRGRRGAYGYTF.

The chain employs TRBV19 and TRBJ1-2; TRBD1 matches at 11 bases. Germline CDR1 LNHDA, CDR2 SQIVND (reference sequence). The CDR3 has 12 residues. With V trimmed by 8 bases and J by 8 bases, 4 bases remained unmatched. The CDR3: CASWGQGGGYTF. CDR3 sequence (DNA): TGTGCCAGTTGGGGACAGGGGGGCGGCTACACCTTC.

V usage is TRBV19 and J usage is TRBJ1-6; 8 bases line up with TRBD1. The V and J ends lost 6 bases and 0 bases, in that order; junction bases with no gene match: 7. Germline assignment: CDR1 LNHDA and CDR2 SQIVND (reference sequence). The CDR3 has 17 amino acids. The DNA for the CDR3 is TGTGCCAGTAGATGGTCTCAGGGGGCCTCCTATAATTCACCCCTCCACTTT. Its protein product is CASRWSQGASYNSPLHF.

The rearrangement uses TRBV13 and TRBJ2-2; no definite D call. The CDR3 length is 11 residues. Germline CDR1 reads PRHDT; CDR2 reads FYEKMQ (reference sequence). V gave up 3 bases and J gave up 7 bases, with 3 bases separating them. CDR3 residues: CASSFVGELFF. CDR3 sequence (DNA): TGTGCCAGCAGCTTCGTCGGGGAGCTGTTTTTT. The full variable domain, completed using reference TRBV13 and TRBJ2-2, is AAGVIQSPRHLIKEKRETATLKCYPIPRHDTVYWYQQGPGQDPQFLISFYEKMQSDKGSIPDRFSAQQFSDYHSELNMSSLELGDSALYFCASSFVGELFFGEGSRLTVL.

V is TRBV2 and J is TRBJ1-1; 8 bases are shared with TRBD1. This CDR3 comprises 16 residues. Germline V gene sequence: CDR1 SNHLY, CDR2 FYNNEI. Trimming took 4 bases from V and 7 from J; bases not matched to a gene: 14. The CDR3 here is CASSGQGARGLGEAFF. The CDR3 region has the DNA TGTGCCAGCAGTGGGCAGGGGGCGCGGGGTTTGGGTGAAGCTTTCTTT.

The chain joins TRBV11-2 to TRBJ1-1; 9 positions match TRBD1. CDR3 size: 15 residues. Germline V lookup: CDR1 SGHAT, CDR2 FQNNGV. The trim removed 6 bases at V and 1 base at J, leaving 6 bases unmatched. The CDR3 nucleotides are TGTGCCAGCAGTGGACAGGGGCGTGGGAACACTGAAGCTTTCTTT. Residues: CASSGQGRGNTEAFF.

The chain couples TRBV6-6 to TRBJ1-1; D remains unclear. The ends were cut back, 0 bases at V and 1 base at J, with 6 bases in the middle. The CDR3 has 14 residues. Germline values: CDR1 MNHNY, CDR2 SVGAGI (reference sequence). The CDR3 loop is CASSYSGRNTEAFF. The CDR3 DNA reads TGTGCCAGCAGTTACTCGGGCAGGAACACTGAAGCTTTCTTT.

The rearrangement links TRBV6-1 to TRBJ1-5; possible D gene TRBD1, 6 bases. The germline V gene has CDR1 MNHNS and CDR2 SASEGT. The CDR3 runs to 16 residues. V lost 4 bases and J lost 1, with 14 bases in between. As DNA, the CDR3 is TGTGCCAGCAGTGTCAGAGGGGGGGGGAGCAATCAGCCCCAGCATTTT. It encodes CASSVRGGGSNQPQHF.

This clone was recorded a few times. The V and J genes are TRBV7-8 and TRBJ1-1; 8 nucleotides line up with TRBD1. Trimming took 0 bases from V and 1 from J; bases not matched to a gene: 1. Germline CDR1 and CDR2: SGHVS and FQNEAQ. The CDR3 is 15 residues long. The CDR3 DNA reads TGTGCCAGCAGCTTAGCTGGGACAGGGAACACTGAAGCTTTCTTT. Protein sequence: CASSLAGTGNTEAFF. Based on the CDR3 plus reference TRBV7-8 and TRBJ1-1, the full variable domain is GAGVSQSPRYKVAKRGQDVALRCDPISGHVSLFWYQQALGQGPEFLTYFQNEAQLDKSGLPSDRFFAERPEGSVSTLKIQRTQQEDSAVYLCASSLAGTGNTEAFFGQGTRLTVV.

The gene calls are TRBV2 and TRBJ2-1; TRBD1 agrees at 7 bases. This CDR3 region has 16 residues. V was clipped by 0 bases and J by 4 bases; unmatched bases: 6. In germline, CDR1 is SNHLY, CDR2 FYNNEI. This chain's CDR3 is CASSEAGQGVYNEQFF. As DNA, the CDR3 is TGTGCCAGCAGTGAAGCAGGGCAGGGGGTGTACAATGAGCAGTTCTTC.

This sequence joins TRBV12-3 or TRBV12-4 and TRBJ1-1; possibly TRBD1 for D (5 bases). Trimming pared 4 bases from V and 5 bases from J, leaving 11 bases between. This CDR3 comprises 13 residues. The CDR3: CASSSGLRTEAFF. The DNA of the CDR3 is TGTGCCAGCAGTTCGGGACTGCGGACTGAAGCTTTCTTT.

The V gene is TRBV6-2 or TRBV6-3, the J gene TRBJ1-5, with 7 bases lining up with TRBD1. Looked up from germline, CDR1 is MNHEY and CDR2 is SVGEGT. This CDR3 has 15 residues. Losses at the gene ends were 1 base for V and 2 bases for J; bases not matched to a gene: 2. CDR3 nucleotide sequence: TGTGCCAGCAGTTACTATGGACAGGGCAATCAGCCCCAGCATTTT. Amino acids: CASSYYGQGNQPQHF.

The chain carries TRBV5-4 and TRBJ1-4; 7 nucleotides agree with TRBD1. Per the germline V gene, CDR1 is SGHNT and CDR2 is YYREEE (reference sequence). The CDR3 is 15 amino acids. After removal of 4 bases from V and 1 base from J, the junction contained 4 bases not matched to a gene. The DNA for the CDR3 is TGTGCCAGCAGCCTCTGGACAGGAACTAATGAAAAACTGTTTTTT. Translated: CASSLWTGTNEKLFF.